A selection of T cell receptor beta chains follows, all from one sample in a study of blood T cell repertoires in COVID-19. Sequencing was performed with immunoSEQ multiplex PCR; in TCRdb, only in-frame clones are kept and a portion is missing. The sample shows roughly 150,000 clones, 78% of them seen only once. Sequencing was carried out using peripheral blood. Every receptor here comes from a woman older than 75 with acute or convalescent COVID-19. Each CDR3 is given with its conserved first and last residue. The D gene is left open where the match is weak. Size is omitted from some rows. Given values are once, few, many or a class for expanded clones.

>-|TRBV11-2|TRBJ1-4|-
TGTGCCAGCAGCCCAGGAAGAGGGTTTCTGAGCGCTAATGAAAAACTGTTTTTT
CASSPGRGFLSANEKLFF
>-|TRBV18|TRBJ1-2|TRBD1
TGTGCCAGCTCCACAATCGCAAGGACAGGGGGTAGCATGGACTATGGCTACACCTTC
CASSTIARTGGSMDYGYTF
>few|TRBV7-2|TRBJ1-2|TRBD1
TGTGCCAGCAGCCAGGGACAGGGGGAGGAAGGCTACACCTTC
CASSQGQGEEGYTF
>-|TRBV10-3|TRBJ2-1|TRBD2
TGTGCCATCAGGGGAGGACTAGCGGGGGCTTACAATGAGCAGTTCTTC
CAIRGGLAGAYNEQFF
>-|TRBV6-1|TRBJ2-2|-
TGTGCCAGCAGTGAACCCGGGTCGCTCACCGGGGAGCTGTTTTTT
CASSEPGSLTGELFF
>-|TRBV4-1|TRBJ1-2|-
TGCGCCAGCAGCCCCCCGCGGGGTAACTATGGCTACACCTTC
CASSPPRGNYGYTF
>-|TRBV18|TRBJ2-7|TRBD1
TGTGCCAGCTCACCACAGCCGGGACAGGGGGGCGAGCAGTACTTC
CASSPQPGQGGEQYF
>-|TRBV18|TRBJ1-3|TRBD1
TGTGCCAGCTCACCATCGACAGGGATTGGAAACACCATATATTTT
CASSPSTGIGNTIYF
>-|TRBV29-1|TRBJ1-2|-
TGCAGCGTTTTCGTAGGTCTGCGGGAGTATGGCTACACCTTC
CSVFVGLREYGYTF
>few|TRBV5-1|TRBJ2-5|TRBD2
TGCGCCAGCAGCCCCCAGCTCGGACTAGCGGAAGAGACCCAGTACTTC
CASSPQLGLAEETQYF
>-|TRBV5-4|TRBJ1-1|-
TGTGCCAGCAGCTCTGCACGGGACTCTGAAGCTTTCTTT
CASSSARDSEAFF
>few|TRBV10-1|TRBJ2-7|TRBD1
TGCGCCAGCAGTGATCCCGGGACAGGGACCTACGAGCAGTACTTC
CASSDPGTGTYEQYF
>-|TRBV4-1|TRBJ1-1|TRBD1
TGCGCCAGCAGCGGGACAGGGGGCGTAAGTGACACTGAAGCTTTCTTT
CASSGTGGVSDTEAFF
>-|TRBV7-9|TRBJ1-2|TRBD1
TGTGCCAGCAGCTTAATACAGGGGTATGGCTACACCTTC
CASSLIQGYGYTF
>-|TRBV7-9|TRBJ2-1|-
TGTGCCAGCAGCTTAACAAGCTACAATGAGCAGTTCTTC
CASSLTSYNEQFF
>-|TRBV12-3/TRBV12-4|TRBJ1-1|TRBD1
TGTGCCAGCAGCCCCGGGACAGGCAGAGAAGCTTTCTTT
CASSPGTGREAFF
>-|TRBV29-1|TRBJ2-5|TRBD1
TGCAGCGTAGGACAGGGGTCCGGAGAGACCCAGTACTTC
CSVGQGSGETQYF
>-|TRBV19|TRBJ1-3|TRBD1
TGTGCCAGTAGTATGGGGGACAGCTCTGGAAACACCATATATTTT
CASSMGDSSGNTIYF
>-|TRBV29-1|TRBJ2-2|TRBD1
TGCAGCGTTCCGACTATTCCGGGACAGGGGGCTGGAACCGGGGAGCTGTTTTTT
CSVPTIPGQGAGTGELFF
>-|TRBV5-1|TRBJ1-1|-
TGCGCCAGCAGCTTGGCGGGGTCTGCGAACACTGAAGCTTTCTTT
CASSLAGSANTEAFF
>-|TRBV10-3|TRBJ1-1|-
TGTGCCATCAGGGACAGCTTGAACACTGAAGCTTTCTTT
CAIRDSLNTEAFF
>-|TRBV30|TRBJ1-1|-
TGTGCCTGGAGTACTCGATCTGAAGCTTTCTTT
CAWSTRSEAFF
>-|TRBV6-5|TRBJ1-1|-
TGTGCCAGCAGATCGACAGCGCTAACTGTAGCTTTCTTT
CASRSTALTVAFF
>-|TRBV7-8|TRBJ2-5|TRBD1
TGTGCCAGCAGCTCCACAGGGGACGAGACCCAGTACTTC
CASSSTGDETQYF
>-|TRBV5-1|TRBJ2-7|-
TGCGCCAGCAGCTTGGGTCGGGGGATAACCTTACAAACCTACGAGCAGTACTTC
CASSLGRGITLQTYEQYF
>many|TRBV27|TRBJ2-2|-
TGTGCCAGCAGGACGACAGGCTACACCGGGGAGCTGTTTTTT
CASRTTGYTGELFF
>-|TRBV6-4|TRBJ2-3|TRBD2
TGTGCCAGCAGTGACACCATCGGACTAGCGGGGACCACAGATACGCAGTATTTT
CASSDTIGLAGTTDTQYF
>-|TRBV18|TRBJ2-1|TRBD2
TGTGCCAGCTCACCAAGAGGGATGGGAGGGAATGAGCAGTTCTTC
CASSPRGMGGNEQFF
>-|TRBV9|TRBJ2-1|TRBD2
TGTGCCAGCAGCGTAGTTACAGCCAAAGCGGGAGTAGATGAGCAGTTCTTC
CASSVVTAKAGVDEQFF
>-|TRBV6-5|TRBJ2-1|TRBD2
TGTGCCAGTTACCGGACTAGCCCTTACAATGAGCAGTTCTTC
CASYRTSPYNEQFF
>-|TRBV21-1|TRBJ2-3|-
TGTGCCAGCACCTCCTTAACAGGGGTCAGAGATACGCAGTATTTT
CASTSLTGVRDTQYF
>-|TRBV7-9|TRBJ2-1|TRBD2
TGTGCCAGCAGCCGTAGCGGGGACTCCTACAATGAGCAGTTCTTC
CASSRSGDSYNEQFF
>-|TRBV28|TRBJ1-4|TRBD1
TGTGCCAGCAGTTTATGGGGGACAGGGAGGGAAAAACTGTTTTTT
CASSLWGTGREKLFF
>-|TRBV30|TRBJ2-1|TRBD2
TGTGCCTGGAGTGTAATAGCGGGGGGGTACAATGAGCAGTTCTTC
CAWSVIAGGYNEQFF
>-|TRBV9|TRBJ2-2|-
TGTGCCAGCAGCGTAGGACTAGCGAACACCGGGGAGCTGTTTTTT
CASSVGLANTGELFF